One sample yielded the 22 T cell receptor beta chains listed below, sequenced in a study of OX40 agonist ivuxolimab in advanced cancers. TCRdb's table, derived via immunoSEQ multiplex PCR, lists solely in-frame clones and lacks some. The table records tens of thousands of clones, 88% of them present only once. Sequencing used CD4+ or CD8+ T cells sorted from blood, obtained in a trial of the OX40 agonist ivuxolimab. These receptors all stem from an adult with an advanced solid tumor such as melanoma, head and neck, liver or kidney cancer.

The V and J genes are TRBV7-6 and TRBJ2-3, with D possibly being TRBD2 (7 bases). With 4 bases removed from V and 4 bases from J, the gap between germline ends came to 12 bases. Germline V gene sequence: CDR1 SGHVS, CDR2 FNYEAQ. The CDR3 is 14 amino acids. DNA of the CDR3: TGTGCCAGCAGCTCAGGGGAGGGAGCAGATACGCAGTATTTT. This codes for CASSSGEGADTQYF.

This clone is termed medium-sized. The chain combines TRBV10-3 with TRBJ2-7, with D maybe TRBD1 (7 bases). The germline V gene has CDR1 ENHRY and CDR2 SYGVKD. This CDR3 contains 20 residues. Trimming took off 3 bases at V and 0 bases at J, with 27 bases between the two ends. The CDR3, as DNA: TGTGCCATCAGTGACCCCGCGGGGCTAAAGGCAGGGGGGAGCTCCTACGAGCAGTACTTC. This encodes CAISDPAGLKAGGSSYEQYF.

Here the CDR3 reads CASSYGTGDEQYF. CDR3 nucleotides: TGTGCCAGCAGTTACGGGACAGGTGATGAGCAGTACTTC. This sequence joins TRBV27 and TRBJ2-7, with 8 bases identical to TRBD1. CDR1 is MNHEY and CDR2 is SMNVEV in the germline V gene (reference sequence). CDR3 size: 13 residues. V lost 4 bases and J lost 7; bases outside the gene matches: 6.

The chain has TRBV2 and TRBJ2-1, with 13 bases matching TRBD2. The germline gives CDR1 SNHLY, CDR2 FYNNEI. The V and J ends lost 7 bases and 4 bases, in that order; junction bases with no gene match: 13. The CDR3 covers 18 residues. CDR3: CASKTGLAGHPAYNEQFF. For the CDR3, the DNA is TGTGCCAGCAAGACGGGACTAGCGGGGCACCCAGCATACAATGAGCAGTTCTTC.

The V and J genes are TRBV5-8 and TRBJ2-5; unclear D gene. The CDR3 loop spans 13 amino acids. The V gene's germline CDR1 is SGHTS and CDR2 YDEGEE. V lost 0 bases, J lost 4 bases, and 7 bases lay in between. CDR3 sequence (DNA): TGTGCCAGCAGCTTGGTTCGGTCAGAGACCCAGTACTTC. Translated: CASSLVRSETQYF.

The chain combines TRBV28 with TRBJ1-4, with a tentative D call TRBD1 (5 bases). This CDR3 contains 17 residues. Germline V CDR1 and CDR2: MDHEN, SYDVKM. Trimming pared 5 bases from V and 3 bases from J, leaving 19 bases between. In DNA form, the CDR3 reads TGTGCCAGCAGTAGAACAGGATTACCTTTGGCTAATGAAAAACTGTTTTTT. This encodes CASSRTGLPLANEKLFF.

The rearrangement joins TRBV25-1 to TRBJ1-1; unclear D gene. The V and J ends lost 1 base and 4 bases respectively, with 10 bases between them. The CDR3 is 14 residues long. CDR1 and CDR2 (germline): MGHDK, SYGVNS. This chain's CDR3 is CASSESAGSTEAFF. CDR3 bases: TGTGCCAGCAGTGAATCGGCGGGGAGCACTGAAGCTTTCTTT.

This clone was seen only once. The chain carries TRBV4-1 and TRBJ2-7; D tentatively reads TRBD1 or TRBD2 (5 bases each). The CDR3 length is 16 residues. From germline, CDR1 is MGHRA and CDR2 YSYEKL. V lost 2 bases to trimming and J lost 6 bases, with 20 bases between them. CDR3 nucleotides: TGCGCCAGCAGCCAATACGGGACGAGACCGAACTCCGAGCAGTACTTC. Translating it yields CASSQYGTRPNSEQYF.

The rearrangement links TRBV6-5 to TRBJ2-7; D may be TRBD1 (6 bases). The ends were cut back, 6 bases at V and 5 bases at J, with 8 bases in the middle. The CDR3 has 11 residues. CDR1 MNHEY and CDR2 SVGAGI come from the germline V gene. CDR3 coding DNA: TGTGCCAGCAGCTACAGGGACGAGCAGTACTTC. It is translated as CASSYRDEQYF.

The rearrangement uses TRBV5-4 and TRBJ1-6; 7 bases line up with TRBD1. V shed 3 bases, J shed 7 bases, and the junction held 10 bases outside the gene matches. This CDR3 is built from 16 residues. CDR1 and CDR2 (germline): SGHNT, YYREEE (reference sequence). Written as DNA, the CDR3 is TGTGCCAGCAGCTCCGACCTGACAGGGAACAATTCACCCCTCCACTTT. Encoded protein: CASSSDLTGNNSPLHF.

The chain has TRBV2 and TRBJ2-5; 7 nucleotides line up with TRBD2. The CDR3 consists of 15 residues. V lost 2 bases and J lost 5; bases outside the gene matches: 8. From germline, CDR1 is SNHLY and CDR2 FYNNEI. The CDR3 nucleotides read TGTGCCAGCAGTGAATTTGGCAGGGAGGGGGAGACCCAGTACTTC. It is translated as CASSEFGREGETQYF.

The chain employs TRBV7-2 and TRBJ2-1; weak D call: TRBD2 (5 bases). CDR1 SGHTA and CDR2 FQGNSA come from the germline V gene. CDR3 length: 15 amino acids. The V end lost 7 bases, the J end lost 8 bases, and 21 bases lay between the germline ends. In DNA form, the CDR3 reads TGTGCCAGCAAAAGCTTGCTTAGGAAGGAGGATGAGCAGTTCTTC. It is translated as CASKSLLRKEDEQFF.

The chain couples TRBV19 to TRBJ2-1, with D unresolved. Between the trimmed V and J ends, which lost 7 bases and 2 bases, there was a span of 15 bases. CDR3 length equals 15 residues. The V gene's germline CDR1 is LNHDA and CDR2 SQIVND (reference sequence). CDR3 in amino acids: CASTVGLLTYNEQFF. The CDR3 nucleotides are TGTGCCAGTACCGTCGGGCTACTAACCTACAATGAGCAGTTCTTC.

The chain joins TRBV7-9 to TRBJ2-3; perhaps D is TRBD1 or TRBD2 (5 bases each). Trimming pared 3 bases from V and 3 bases from J, leaving 10 bases between. From germline, CDR1 is SEHNR and CDR2 FQNEAQ (reference sequence). CDR3 length: 14 residues. In nucleotides, the CDR3 is TGTGCCAGCAGCTTTGGGACCCCTACAGATACGCAGTATTTT. It specifies CASSFGTPTDTQYF.

The chain employs TRBV30 and TRBJ2-1; D not certain. Germline-derived CDR1 and CDR2 are GTSNPN and SVGIG (reference sequence). The V gene lost 3 bases and the J gene lost 8 bases, with 20 bases spanning the gap. The CDR3 covers 15 residues. The CDR3 sequence: CAWRGLDVPDHEQFF. The CDR3 DNA sequence: TGTGCCTGGAGGGGCCTGGATGTCCCGGACCATGAGCAGTTCTTC.

The chain uses TRBV5-6 and TRBJ1-2; 7 bases are shared with TRBD1. With V trimmed by 1 base and J by 4 bases, 7 bases remained unmatched. The germline V gene has CDR1 SGHDT and CDR2 YYEEEE. The CDR3 has 15 amino acids. CDR3: CASSLITTGAYGYTF. DNA for the CDR3: TGTGCCAGCAGCTTGATTACCACAGGGGCCTATGGCTACACCTTC.

This clone was counted a few times. This rearrangement joins TRBV7-6 to TRBJ2-1; D possibly corresponds to TRBD2 (6 bases). This CDR3 spans 14 amino acids. The V gene lost 5 bases and the J gene lost 5 bases, with 13 bases spanning the gap. Looked up from germline, CDR1 is SGHVS and CDR2 is FNYEAQ. CDR3 amino acids: CASSPYGLHNEQFF. The CDR3 region has the DNA TGTGCCAGCAGCCCTTACGGACTACACAATGAGCAGTTCTTC.

V and J are TRBV27 and TRBJ2-7; the match to TRBD1 covers 9 bases. The V segment lost 3 bases and the J segment 3 bases; nucleotides outside the gene matches: 6. The CDR3 extends over 15 amino acids. In germline, CDR1 is MNHEY, CDR2 SMNVEV (reference sequence). CDR3 DNA sequence: TGTGCCAGCAGTTTGCGGACAGGGGATTTCTACGAGCAGTACTTC. This encodes CASSLRTGDFYEQYF.

This clone was picked up one time. V and J are TRBV2 and TRBJ2-1; TRBD2 matches at 9 bases. The V gene end was trimmed by 6 bases and the J gene end by 2 bases; junction bases not matched to a gene: 5. The CDR3 runs 15 residues. Germline V lookup: CDR1 SNHLY, CDR2 FYNNEI. CDR3 sequence reads: CASSVAGVPYNEQFF. In DNA, the CDR3 is TGTGCCAGCAGCGTAGCGGGAGTTCCCTACAATGAGCAGTTCTTC. Full variable domain (outside the CDR3, taken from reference TRBV2 and TRBJ2-1): EPEVTQTPSHQVTQMGQEVILRCVPISNHLYFYWYRQILGQKVEFLVSFYNNEISEKSEIFDDQFSVERPDGSNFTLKIRSTKLEDSAMYFCASSVAGVPYNEQFFGPGTRLTVL.

The chain joins TRBV7-9 to TRBJ1-1, with D maybe TRBD1 (6 bases). V was shortened by 5 bases and J by 1 base, with 17 bases between the two germline ends. Germline CDR1 and CDR2: SEHNR and FQNEAQ (reference sequence). The CDR3 contains 16 residues. CDR3 DNA sequence: TGTGCCAGCAGCCCAGGGTATCAGGGGAAGAACACTGAAGCTTTCTTT. It codes for CASSPGYQGKNTEAFF. The complete variable domain, with remaining parts taken from reference TRBV7-9 and TRBJ1-1, reads DTGVSQNPRHKITKRGQNVTFRCDPISEHNRLYWYRQTLGQGPEFLTYFQNEAQLEKSRLLSDRFSAERPKGSFSTLEIQRTEQGDSAMYLCASSPGYQGKNTEAFFGQGTRLTVV.

This chain connects TRBV27 to TRBJ1-5; D is possibly TRBD1 (5 bases). Per the germline V gene, CDR1 is MNHEY and CDR2 is SMNVEV (reference sequence). This CDR3 has 14 residues. V gave up 3 bases and J gave up 7 bases, with 13 bases separating them. The CDR3 DNA sequence: TGTGCCAGCAGTTTTTCCAGGGTGAAGCAGCCCCAGCATTTT. Residues: CASSFSRVKQPQHF.

The chain links TRBV7-6 to TRBJ1-3; D might be TRBD1 (5 bases). The CDR3 is 17 amino acids. V lost 8 bases and J 0 bases, leaving 20 bases between the germline ends. CDR1 and CDR2 (germline): SGHVS, FNYEAQ. CDR3 protein: CASQGGNLVFSGNTIYF. The DNA for the CDR3 is TGTGCCAGCCAGGGTGGCAATCTGGTCTTCTCTGGAAACACCATATATTTT.